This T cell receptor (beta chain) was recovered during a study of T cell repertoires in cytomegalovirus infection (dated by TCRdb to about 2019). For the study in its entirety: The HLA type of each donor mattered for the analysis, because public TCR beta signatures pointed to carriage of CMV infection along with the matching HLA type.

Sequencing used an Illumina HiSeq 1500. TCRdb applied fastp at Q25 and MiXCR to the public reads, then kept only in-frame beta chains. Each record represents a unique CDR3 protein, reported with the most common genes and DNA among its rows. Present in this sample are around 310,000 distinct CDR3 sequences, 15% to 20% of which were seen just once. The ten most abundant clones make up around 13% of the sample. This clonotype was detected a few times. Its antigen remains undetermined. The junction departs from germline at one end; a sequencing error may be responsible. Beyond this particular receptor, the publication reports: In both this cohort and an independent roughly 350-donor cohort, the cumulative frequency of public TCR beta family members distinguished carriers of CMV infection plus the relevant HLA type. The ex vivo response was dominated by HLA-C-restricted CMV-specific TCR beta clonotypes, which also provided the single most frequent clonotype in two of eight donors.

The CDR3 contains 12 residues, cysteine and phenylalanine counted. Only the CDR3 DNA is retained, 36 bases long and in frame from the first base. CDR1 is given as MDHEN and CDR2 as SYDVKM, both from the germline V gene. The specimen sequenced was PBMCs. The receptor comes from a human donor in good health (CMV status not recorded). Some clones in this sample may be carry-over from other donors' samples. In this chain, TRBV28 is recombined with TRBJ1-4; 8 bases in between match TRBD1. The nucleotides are TGCGCATCAGGGGGCAGGAGGGCAAAACTGTTTTTT. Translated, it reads CASGGRRAKLFF. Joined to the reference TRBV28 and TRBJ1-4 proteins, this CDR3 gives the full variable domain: DVKVTQSSRYLVKRTGEKVFLECVQDMDHENMFWYRQDPGLGLRLIYFSYDVKMKEKGDIPEGYSVSREKKERFSLILESASTNQTSMYLCASGGRRAKLFFGSGTQLSVL.